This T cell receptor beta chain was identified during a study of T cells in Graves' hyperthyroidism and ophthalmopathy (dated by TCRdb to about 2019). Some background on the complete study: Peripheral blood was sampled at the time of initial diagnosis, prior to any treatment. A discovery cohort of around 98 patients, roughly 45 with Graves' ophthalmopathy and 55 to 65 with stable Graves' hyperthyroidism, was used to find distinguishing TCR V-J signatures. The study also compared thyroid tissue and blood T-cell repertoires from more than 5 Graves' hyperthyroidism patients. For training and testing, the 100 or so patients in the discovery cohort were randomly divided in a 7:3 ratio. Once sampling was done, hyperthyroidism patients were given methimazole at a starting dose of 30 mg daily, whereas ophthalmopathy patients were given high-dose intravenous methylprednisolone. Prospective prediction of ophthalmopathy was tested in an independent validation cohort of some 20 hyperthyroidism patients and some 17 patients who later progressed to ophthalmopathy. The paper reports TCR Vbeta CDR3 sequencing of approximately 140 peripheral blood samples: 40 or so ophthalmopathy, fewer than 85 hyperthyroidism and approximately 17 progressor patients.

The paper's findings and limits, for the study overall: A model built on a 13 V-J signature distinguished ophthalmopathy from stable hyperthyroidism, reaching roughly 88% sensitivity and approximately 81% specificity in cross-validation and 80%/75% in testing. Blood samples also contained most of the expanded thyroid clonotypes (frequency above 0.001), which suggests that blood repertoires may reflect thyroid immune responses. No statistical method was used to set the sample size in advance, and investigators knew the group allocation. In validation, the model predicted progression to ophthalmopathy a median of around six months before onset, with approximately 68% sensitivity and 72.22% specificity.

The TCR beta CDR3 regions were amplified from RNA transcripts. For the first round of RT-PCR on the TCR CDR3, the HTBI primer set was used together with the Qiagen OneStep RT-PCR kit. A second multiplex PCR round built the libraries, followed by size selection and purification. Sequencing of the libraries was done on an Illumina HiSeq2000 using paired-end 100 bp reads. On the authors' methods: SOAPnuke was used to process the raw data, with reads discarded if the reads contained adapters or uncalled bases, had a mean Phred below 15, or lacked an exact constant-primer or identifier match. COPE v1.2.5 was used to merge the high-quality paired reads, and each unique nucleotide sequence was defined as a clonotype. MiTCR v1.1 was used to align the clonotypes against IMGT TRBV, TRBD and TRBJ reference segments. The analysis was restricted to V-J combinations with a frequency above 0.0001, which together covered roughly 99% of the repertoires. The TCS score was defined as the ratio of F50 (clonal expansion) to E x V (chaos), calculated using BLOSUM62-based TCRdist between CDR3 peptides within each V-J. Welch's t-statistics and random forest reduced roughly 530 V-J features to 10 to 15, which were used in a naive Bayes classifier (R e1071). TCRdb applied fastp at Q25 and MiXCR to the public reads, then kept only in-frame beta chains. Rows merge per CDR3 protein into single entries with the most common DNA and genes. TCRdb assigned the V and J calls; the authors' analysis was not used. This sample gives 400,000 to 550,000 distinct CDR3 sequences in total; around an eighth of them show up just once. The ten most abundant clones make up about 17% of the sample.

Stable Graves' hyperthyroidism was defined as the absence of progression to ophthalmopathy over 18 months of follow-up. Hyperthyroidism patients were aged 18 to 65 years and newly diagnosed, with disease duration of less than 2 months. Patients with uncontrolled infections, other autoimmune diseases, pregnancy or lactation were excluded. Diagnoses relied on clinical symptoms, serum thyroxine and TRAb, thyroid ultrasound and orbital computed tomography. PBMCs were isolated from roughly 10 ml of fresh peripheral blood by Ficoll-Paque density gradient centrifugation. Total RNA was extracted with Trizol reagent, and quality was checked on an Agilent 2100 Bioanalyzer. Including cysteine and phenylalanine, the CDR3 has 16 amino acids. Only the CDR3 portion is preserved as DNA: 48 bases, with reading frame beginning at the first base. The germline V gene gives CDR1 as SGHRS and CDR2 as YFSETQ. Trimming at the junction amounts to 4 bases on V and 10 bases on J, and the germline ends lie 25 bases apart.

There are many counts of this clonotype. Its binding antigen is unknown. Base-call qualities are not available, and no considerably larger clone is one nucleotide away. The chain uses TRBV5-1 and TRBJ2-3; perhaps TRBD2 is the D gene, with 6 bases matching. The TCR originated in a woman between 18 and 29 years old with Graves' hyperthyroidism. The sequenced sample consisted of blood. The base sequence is TGCGCCAGCAGCCCAAAACCGGGACTGGTACTGGAGGCGCAGTATTTT. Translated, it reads CASSPKPGLVLEAQYF.